The 20 T cell receptor beta chains below were found in one sample sequenced in a study of STAT3 mutations in large granular lymphocyte leukemia. Clones were read by immunoSEQ multiplex PCR, and TCRdb kept only the in-frame ones, dropping some. The profile covers 15,000 to 19,000 clones, with around 90% appearing a single time and approximately 8% taken by the ten largest. Study results and caveats: At least one immunodominant TCR beta clonotype appeared in every T-cell large granular lymphocyte leukemia patient.

These receptors have no known antigen. Sequencing was done on a sample of peripheral blood mononuclear cells. The receptors stem from a woman between 45 and 60 years old with T-cell large granular lymphocyte leukemia. Some clones in this sample may be carry-over from other donors' samples.

This clone appeared a few times. The chain employs TRBV5-4 and TRBJ1-1; D unresolved. The length of the CDR3 is 14 residues. V was cut by 0 bases and J by 4 bases, with 10 bases left in between. Germline CDR1 SGHNT, CDR2 YYREEE (reference sequence). In DNA, the CDR3 is TGTGCCAGCAGCTTGGTCGGGGAGGGCACTGAAGCTTTCTTT. Its translation is CASSLVGEGTEAFF.

The chain carries TRBV7-9 and TRBJ1-2; D not resolved. With 1 base removed from V and 1 base from J, the gap between germline ends came to 4 bases. The CDR3 sequence is 13 residues long. The germline CDR1 and CDR2 sequences are SEHNR and FQNEAQ (reference sequence). CDR3 DNA: TGTGCCAGCAGCTTAGTTTTTAACTATGGCTACACCTTC. Its translation is CASSLVFNYGYTF.

This chain connects TRBV29-1 to TRBJ2-2; no clear D. Germline values: CDR1 SQVTM, CDR2 ANQGSEA. Trimming shortened V by 5 bases and J by 0 bases, and 10 bases separated the two germline ends. CDR3 length equals 14 residues. CDR3 in DNA: TGCAGCGTTAAAGTCAGTGCGAACACCGGGGAGCTGTTTTTT. This sequence encodes CSVKVSANTGELFF.

The V and J genes are TRBV18 and TRBJ2-5; 7 bases line up with TRBD2. With 3 bases clipped from V and 5 bases from J, the junction kept 3 bases outside the gene matches. Germline V gene data show CDR1 as KGHSH and CDR2 as LQKENI. The CDR3 totals 13 residues. The CDR3 DNA reads TGTGCCAGCTCACCGGGGAGGGGCGAGACCCAGTACTTC. This translates into CASSPGRGETQYF.

The rearrangement joins TRBV10-3 to TRBJ1-1; D is perhaps TRBD1 (6 bases). The CDR3 covers 17 residues. The ends were cut back, 4 bases at V and 0 bases at J, with 18 bases in the middle. From germline, CDR1 is ENHRY and CDR2 SYGVKD. CDR3 in DNA: TGTGCCATCAGTGGGCAGGGGCAGGGAACCATGAACACTGAAGCTTTCTTT. Its translation: CAISGQGQGTMNTEAFF.

The chain links TRBV6-1 to TRBJ2-7; D is ambiguous. From germline, CDR1 is MNHNS and CDR2 SASEGT. Deletions cut 1 base from V and 9 bases from J, with 10 bases between. This CDR3 has 12 residues. The CDR3 loop is CASSEGGFGQYF. CDR3 sequence (DNA): TGTGCCAGCAGTGAAGGGGGTTTCGGGCAGTACTTC.

The V call is TRBV19, the J call TRBJ1-2; D is unclear. Trimming pared 1 base from V and 6 bases from J, leaving 9 bases between. The CDR3 covers 13 residues. Per germline, CDR1 LNHDA and CDR2 SQIVND (reference sequence). The CDR3 sequence: CASSIAGGNGYTF. The CDR3 DNA is TGTGCCAGTAGTATAGCAGGAGGAAATGGCTACACCTTC.

V usage is TRBV10-3 and J usage is TRBJ2-7; 7 nucleotides match TRBD2. The CDR3 is 13 residues long. Germline CDR1 and CDR2: ENHRY and SYGVKD. Trimming cost V 9 bases and J 1 base; bases outside gene matches: 6. The CDR3, as DNA: TGTGCCATACAGCGGGACGGGTCCTACGAGCAGTACTTC. Translated: CAIQRDGSYEQYF.

The genes are TRBV5-1 and TRBJ2-5, with 10 bases identical to TRBD2. The CDR3 totals 17 residues. V lost 0 bases and J lost 2; bases outside the gene matches: 7. The germline V gene has CDR1 SGHRS and CDR2 YFSETQ. CDR3 loop: CASSLGARLAGQETQYF. DNA of the CDR3: TGCGCCAGCAGCTTGGGGGCCCGACTAGCGGGTCAAGAGACCCAGTACTTC.

The J gene is TRBJ2-7, the V gene TRBV9, with TRBD1 as a possible D gene (6 bases). In germline, CDR1 is SGDLS, CDR2 YYNGEE. The CDR3 consists of 14 residues. The V gene lost 0 bases and the J gene lost 5 bases, with 12 bases spanning the gap. The CDR3 DNA reads as TGTGCCAGCAGCGTAGAGGCCAGGGGCCACGAGCAGTACTTC. This translates into CASSVEARGHEQYF.

This sequence joins TRBV5-1 and TRBJ1-2, with a weak D call TRBD1 (6 bases). Germline V CDR1 and CDR2: SGHRS, YFSETQ. Trimming took off 4 bases at V and 2 bases at J, with 9 bases between the two ends. The CDR3 contains 13 residues. The CDR3 nucleotides read TGCGCCAGCAGCGATACAGGGAACTATGGCTACACCTTC. The encoded protein is CASSDTGNYGYTF.

CDR3 nucleotides: TGTGCCAGCAGCGTAGGCCCAACCCAGTACTATGGCTACACCTTC. Protein sequence: CASSVGPTQYYGYTF. The gene calls are TRBV9 and TRBJ1-2; no reliable D call. The CDR3 extends over 15 amino acids. Deletions cut 0 bases from V and 3 bases from J, with 12 bases between. The germline gives CDR1 SGDLS, CDR2 YYNGEE.

This clone was recorded only once. The chain has TRBV4-2 and TRBJ2-5, with D possibly called TRBD1 or TRBD2 (5 bases each). This CDR3 has 17 residues. Deletions cut 0 bases from V and 1 base from J, with 15 bases between. CDR1 and CDR2 (germline): LGHNA, YNFKEQ. The CDR3 sequence: CASSQDRLLGVQETQYF. The CDR3 nucleotides read TGTGCCAGCAGCCAAGACAGGCTCTTGGGGGTCCAAGAGACCCAGTACTTC.

The gene calls are TRBV7-9 and TRBJ2-7; tentative D call: TRBD2 (5 bases). Germline V lookup: CDR1 SEHNR, CDR2 FQNEAQ (reference sequence). This CDR3 comprises 14 residues. V lost 4 bases, J lost 6 bases, and 16 bases lay in between. The CDR3 loop reads CASSYGEGKSEQYF. The CDR3 DNA follows: TGTGCCAGCAGCTATGGAGAGGGAAAATCCGAGCAGTACTTC.

The J gene is TRBJ2-7, the V gene TRBV30; 10 bases line up with TRBD2. CDR3 length: 13 amino acids. Germline V gene lookup returns CDR1 GTSNPN and CDR2 SVGIG (reference sequence). V shed 7 bases, J shed 1 base, and the junction held 4 bases outside the gene matches. CDR3 loop: CASRTSGSYEQYF. The CDR3 region has the DNA TGTGCCTCCCGGACTAGCGGATCCTACGAGCAGTACTTC. The full variable domain, with the rest looked up from reference TRBV30 and TRBJ2-7, is SQTIHQWPATLVQPVGSPLSLECTVEGTSNPNLYWYRQAAGRGLQLLFYSVGIGQISSEVPQNLSASRPQDRQFILSSKKLLLSDSGFYLCASRTSGSYEQYFGPGTRLTVT.

V is TRBV27 and J is TRBJ1-5; 8 nucleotides agree with TRBD1. The germline V gene has CDR1 MNHEY and CDR2 SMNVEV (reference sequence). This CDR3 is 16 amino acids long. V lost 3 bases to trimming and J lost 2 bases; unmatched junction nucleotides: 6. Written as DNA, the CDR3 is TGTGCCAGCAGTTTCTCAGGGGGCAGGGGCAATCAGCCCCAGCATTTT. Translation: CASSFSGGRGNQPQHF.

The chain is built from TRBV5-1 and TRBJ2-7; 13 bases are a match to TRBD2. Germline-derived CDR1 and CDR2 are SGHRS and YFSETQ. This CDR3 comprises 14 residues. V lost 5 bases, J lost 5 bases, and 4 bases stayed unmatched. The CDR3 bases are TGCGCCAGCAGAGGACTAGCGGGAGCCCACGAGCAGTACTTC. As protein: CASRGLAGAHEQYF.

DNA of the CDR3: TGTGCCAGCAGGACGCGGGGGGGACAGAACACTGAAGCTTTCTTT. Protein: CASRTRGGQNTEAFF. The chain uses TRBV13 and TRBJ1-1; D might be TRBD1 (6 bases). Per the germline V gene, CDR1 is PRHDT and CDR2 is FYEKMQ (reference sequence). The CDR3 loop spans 15 amino acids. Between the trimmed V and J ends, which lost 6 bases and 1 base, there was a span of 15 bases.

V is TRBV30 and J is TRBJ1-2, with D perhaps TRBD1 (5 bases). The CDR3 length is 14 residues. V was pared by 3 bases and J by 5 bases, with 16 bases between. Germline V lookup: CDR1 GTSNPN, CDR2 SVGIG (reference sequence). CDR3 amino acids: CAWSRPGRRYGYTF. The CDR3 nucleotides read TGTGCCTGGAGCCGTCCGGGACGGAGATATGGCTACACCTTC.

The rearrangement links TRBV29-1 to TRBJ2-5; a weak D match, TRBD1 (6 bases). Germline values: CDR1 SQVTM, CDR2 ANQGSEA. Deletions cut 7 bases from V and 0 bases from J, with 12 bases between. The length of the CDR3 is 13 residues. The CDR3 reads CSESTGNQETQYF. CDR3 DNA: TGCAGCGAATCTACAGGGAACCAAGAGACCCAGTACTTC.